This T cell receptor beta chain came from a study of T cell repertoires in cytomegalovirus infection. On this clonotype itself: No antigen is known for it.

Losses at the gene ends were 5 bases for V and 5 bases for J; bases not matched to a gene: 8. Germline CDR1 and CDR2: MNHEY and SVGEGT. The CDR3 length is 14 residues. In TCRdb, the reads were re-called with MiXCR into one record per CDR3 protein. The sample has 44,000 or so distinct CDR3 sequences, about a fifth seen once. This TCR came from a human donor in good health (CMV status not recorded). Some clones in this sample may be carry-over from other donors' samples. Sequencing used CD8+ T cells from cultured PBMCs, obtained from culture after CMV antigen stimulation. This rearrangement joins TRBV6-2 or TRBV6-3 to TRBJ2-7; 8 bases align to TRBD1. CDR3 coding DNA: TGTGCCAGCAGTAAGCAGGGGGCCAGCGACGAGCAGTACTTC. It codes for CASSKQGASDEQYF.